In its sample, the clone carrying this T cell receptor (beta chain) was seen a few times. Antigen: not known. TCRdb used MiXCR to reprocess the RT-PCR reads, holding one entry per CDR3 protein. The sample records 550,000 to 800,000 distinct CDR3 sequences, over 11% being singletons. There are 16 residues in the CDR3. The germline V gene has CDR1 KGHSH and CDR2 LQKENI. The junction had 5 bases not matched to a gene; V was cut back by 0 bases and J by 4 bases. This sample was included in a study of response to subunit inactivated influenza vaccine. The study, taken as a whole, reports: It was the authors' suggestion that each seasonal influenza vaccination recruits few new T cells.

Sequencing used PBMCs from blood, obtained 14 to 15 days before vaccination. This chain joins TRBV18 and TRBJ2-2, with 7 nucleotides matching TRBD2. The sequence came from a man between 50 and 59 years old who received an inactivated influenza vaccine. The CDR3 here is CASSPPTGGVTGELFF. In DNA, the CDR3 is TGTGCCAGCTCACCACCGACGGGAGGAGTCACCGGGGAGCTGTTTTTT.